The 9 T cell receptor beta chains in this list originate from one sample, sequenced in a study of cytomegalovirus exposure and HLA in healthy donors. The repertoire was sequenced with immunoSEQ multiplex PCR; TCRdb's copy has only in-frame clones and lacks some. The sample has 110,000 to 150,000 clones, 85% to 95% seen once. Sequencing was carried out using PBMCs. The receptor source for this set is a man between 18 and 35 years old in good health and CMV-seropositive.

The chain combines TRBV27 with TRBJ2-4, with D tentatively TRBD2 (6 bases). Germline lookup yields CDR1 MNHEY and CDR2 SMNVEV (reference sequence). This CDR3 has 14 residues. Trimming took off 11 bases at V and 0 bases at J, with 14 bases between the two ends. CDR3 sequence reads: CACQRALAKNIQYF. The CDR3 DNA reads TGTGCCTGCCAGCGGGCTTTAGCCAAAAACATTCAGTACTTC.

The chain joins TRBV28 to TRBJ1-2; unclear D gene. CDR1 MDHEN and CDR2 SYDVKM come from the germline V gene. The CDR3 runs to 13 residues. Trimming cost V 2 bases and J 6 bases, with 10 bases left between them. The CDR3 DNA is TGTGCCAGCAGTTTAACGGGAAGTAATGGCTACACCTTC. This sequence encodes CASSLTGSNGYTF.

V gene TRBV13 combines with J gene TRBJ1-2, with TRBD1 matching 10 bases. CDR1 is PRHDT, CDR2 FYEKMQ, per germline (reference sequence). This CDR3 comprises 16 residues. The V and J ends lost 0 bases and 3 bases, in that order; junction bases with no gene match: 4. The CDR3 loop reads CASSLGRDRGHYGYTF. The CDR3 DNA reads TGTGCCAGCAGCTTAGGCCGCGACAGGGGGCACTATGGCTACACCTTC.

Of note for this clone: Other DNA sequences in this specimen translate into the identical CDR3. J is TRBJ2-7 and V is TRBV28, with D possibly TRBD2 on 5 matching bases. The CDR3 totals 13 residues. V was shortened by 3 bases and J by 4 bases, with 10 bases between the two germline ends. The germline V gene encodes CDR1 MDHEN and CDR2 SYDVKM. The CDR3 bases are TGTGCCAGCAGTTTCCGGGAAGGGTACGAGCAGTACTTC. This codes for CASSFREGYEQYF.

This sequence joins TRBV7-8 and TRBJ2-7; tentatively, D is TRBD1 (5 bases). V gave up 5 bases and J gave up 5 bases, with 16 bases separating them. Germline assignment: CDR1 SGHVS and CDR2 FQNEAQ. This CDR3 is 14 amino acids long. CDR3 coding DNA: TGTGCCAGCAGCCACATTACAGGTGGGGACGAGCAGTACTTC. It encodes CASSHITGGDEQYF.

This clone has a single count. The chain couples TRBV27 to TRBJ2-2, with 11 bases fitting TRBD2. The CDR3 runs to 16 residues. Losses at the gene ends were 6 bases for V and 7 bases for J; bases not matched to a gene: 10. CDR1 and CDR2 from the germline V gene are MNHEY and SMNVEV (reference sequence). CDR3 in DNA: TGTGCCAGCAGCCGTATAGCGGGAGGGCCCGGCGGGGAGCTGTTTTTT. Translating it yields CASSRIAGGPGGELFF.

This clone was picked up a small number of times. The chain is built from TRBV2 and TRBJ2-3, with TRBD1 matching 9 bases. Germline V gene lookup returns CDR1 SNHLY and CDR2 FYNNEI. V was clipped by 3 bases and J by 6 bases; unmatched bases: 7. CDR3 length: 15 amino acids. The CDR3 nucleotides are TGTGCCAGCAGTGACACGACAGGGGGAAGGGATACGCAGTATTTT. Translating it yields CASSDTTGGRDTQYF.

The gene calls are TRBV2 and TRBJ1-1; D may be TRBD1 (6 bases). CDR3 length: 15 residues. V lost 3 bases, J lost 3 bases, and 14 bases lay in between. Germline V lookup: CDR1 SNHLY, CDR2 FYNNEI. In DNA form, the CDR3 reads TGTGCCAGCAGTGATGACCGCGAGGGGGACACTGAAGCTTTCTTT. Its protein is CASSDDREGDTEAFF.

The chain links TRBV28 to TRBJ2-7; D gene unclear. Trimming left V 2 bases short and J 7 bases short, with 21 bases between. CDR1 is MDHEN, CDR2 SYDVKM, per germline. The CDR3 length is 16 residues. CDR3: CASSLIRLAGGGEQYF. DNA for the CDR3: TGTGCCAGCAGTTTAATTCGCCTCGCAGGTGGTGGTGAGCAGTACTTC.